The next 18 T cell receptor beta chains were all read from a single sample in a study of blood T cell repertoires in COVID-19. The table came from immunoSEQ multiplex PCR; TCRdb's copy has only in-frame clones and leaves some out. The table records about 130,000 clones, approximately 90% of them present only once. The sequenced material came from peripheral blood. The origin of the receptors is a man in his fifties with COVID-19, enrolled during active disease.

The chain couples TRBV4-3 to TRBJ2-1; 9 positions agree with TRBD2. Losses at the gene ends were 1 base for V and 4 bases for J; bases not matched to a gene: 5. The V gene's germline CDR1 is LGHNA and CDR2 YSLEER. The length of the CDR3 is 16 residues. The CDR3 nucleotides are TGCGCCAGCAGCCAAGGCCCTAGCGGGGCTTACAATGAGCAGTTCTTC. Its translation: CASSQGPSGAYNEQFF.

V usage is TRBV7-9 and J usage is TRBJ1-5; no reliable D call. Looked up from germline, CDR1 is SEHNR and CDR2 is FQNEAQ (reference sequence). Trimming stripped 1 base from V and 7 bases from J, with 11 bases between. The CDR3 contains 14 residues. The CDR3 loop reads CASSLGGFEQPQHF. CDR3 nucleotides: TGTGCCAGCAGCTTAGGAGGGTTTGAACAGCCCCAGCATTTT.

This clone was observed a single time. The V and J genes are TRBV30 and TRBJ1-3, with D unclear. Germline CDR1 and CDR2: GTSNPN and SVGIG (reference sequence). This CDR3 spans 14 amino acids. Trimming pared 3 bases from V and 4 bases from J, leaving 13 bases between. DNA for the CDR3: TGTGCCTGGAGGCGACCGGGGAGGGGAAACACCATATATTTT. Translating gives CAWRRPGRGNTIYF.

This chain uses TRBV5-1 with TRBJ1-2, with a tentative D call TRBD1 (5 bases). Germline assignment: CDR1 SGHRS and CDR2 YFSETQ. The CDR3 length is 13 residues. Trimming pared 0 bases from V and 10 bases from J, leaving 13 bases between. The DNA for the CDR3 is TGCGCCAGCAGCTTGGGACAGATGTCTCACTACACCTTC. As protein: CASSLGQMSHYTF. Using reference TRBV5-1 and TRBJ1-2 for the parts outside the CDR3, the full variable domain is KAGVTQTPRYLIKTRGQQVTLSCSPISGHRSVSWYQQTPGQGLQFLFEYFSETQRNKGNFPGRFSGRQFSNSRSEMNVSTLELGDSALYLCASSLGQMSHYTFGSGTRLTVV.

V is TRBV7-8 and J is TRBJ1-5, with 11 bases fitting TRBD1. Germline V gives CDR1 SGHVS, CDR2 FQNEAQ. The CDR3 is 19 residues long. V lost 5 bases and J lost 2; bases outside the gene matches: 14. The CDR3 is CASSPHHVGQGAGNQPQHF. The CDR3 nucleotides are TGTGCCAGCAGCCCCCATCACGTCGGACAGGGGGCGGGCAATCAGCCCCAGCATTTT.

The chain couples TRBV19 to TRBJ1-1; no firm D call. V was trimmed by 0 bases and J by 2 bases, leaving 7 bases between them. The CDR3 consists of 14 residues. Germline V CDR1 and CDR2: LNHDA, SQIVND (reference sequence). As DNA, the CDR3 is TGTGCCAGTAGTATAGACGCAGTCAACACTGAAGCTTTCTTT. Translated, it gives CASSIDAVNTEAFF.

This clone was counted many times. This rearrangement joins TRBV4-3 to TRBJ2-3, with no clear D. Per the germline V gene, CDR1 is LGHNA and CDR2 is YSLEER. The CDR3 is 13 amino acids. V gave up 0 bases and J gave up 3 bases, with 4 bases separating them. As DNA, the CDR3 is TGCGCCAGCAGCCAAGATCCGACAGATACGCAGTATTTT. Its translation: CASSQDPTDTQYF.

V usage is TRBV24-1 and J usage is TRBJ2-5; 10 bases map to TRBD2. The CDR3 consists of 13 residues. Germline V gene data show CDR1 as KGHDR and CDR2 as SFDVKD. J gave up 5 bases and V 9 bases, and 5 bases lay outside the gene matches. CDR3 sequence: CATSSGSGETQYF. CDR3 coding DNA: TGTGCCACCTCTAGCGGGAGTGGGGAGACCCAGTACTTC.

CDR3 loop: CAISGASTDTQYF. For the CDR3, the DNA is TGTGCCATCAGTGGAGCCAGCACAGATACGCAGTATTTT. This chain uses TRBV10-3 with TRBJ2-3; D gene uncertain. Germline CDR1 is ENHRY and CDR2 is SYGVKD. This CDR3 spans 13 amino acids. Trimming cost V 4 bases and J 0 bases, with 5 bases left between them.

The genes are TRBV19 and TRBJ1-2; D remains ambiguous. Trimming left V 5 bases short and J 1 base short, with 11 bases between. The CDR3 contains 14 residues. Germline V gene data show CDR1 as LNHDA and CDR2 as SQIVND (reference sequence). CDR3 nucleotide sequence: TGTGCCAGTAGTCCGCCCCGGGGTAACTATGGCTACACCTTC. Protein product: CASSPPRGNYGYTF.

Remarks on this clone: At one end the junction does not follow the germline gene, possibly because of a read error. The CDR3 nucleotides read TGTGCCAGCAGCTCCAGCTCCCCAGCGGGAGGTTCAGTCTTC. Translation: CASSSSSPAGGSVF. The rearrangement uses TRBV7-6 and TRBJ2-1, with TRBD2 matching 9 bases. Per germline, CDR1 SGHVS and CDR2 FNYEAQ. The CDR3 has 14 residues.

V gene TRBV19 combines with J gene TRBJ2-3; tentatively, D is TRBD1 (6 bases). This CDR3 has 13 amino acids. Germline CDR1 is LNHDA and CDR2 is SQIVND (reference sequence). Trimming took 5 bases from V and 3 from J, leaving 9 bases between them. DNA for the CDR3: TGTGCCAGTAGTGGGCAGGGGACAGATACGCAGTATTTT. Translated, it gives CASSGQGTDTQYF.

The V call is TRBV30, the J call TRBJ1-2, with no clear D. CDR3 length: 12 amino acids. CDR1 and CDR2 (germline): GTSNPN, SVGIG (reference sequence). Trimming left V 7 bases short and J 3 bases short, with 12 bases between. The CDR3: CAFLGGHYGYTF. The CDR3 DNA follows: TGTGCCTTTCTGGGAGGCCACTATGGCTACACCTTC.

The V and J genes are TRBV7-9 and TRBJ2-1; possible D gene TRBD2, 5 bases. V was cut by 8 bases and J by 0 bases, with 20 bases left in between. The CDR3 has 17 amino acids. In germline, CDR1 is SEHNR, CDR2 FQNEAQ (reference sequence). The CDR3 here is CASVIWAGVSSYNEQFF. DNA for the CDR3: TGTGCCAGCGTGATATGGGCGGGCGTAAGCTCCTACAATGAGCAGTTCTTC.

The sample holds one count of this clone. The rearrangement uses TRBV28 and TRBJ2-4, with a tentative D call TRBD2 (6 bases). Germline V lookup: CDR1 MDHEN, CDR2 SYDVKM. This CDR3 region has 14 residues. The V end lost 5 bases, the J end lost 8 bases, and 16 bases lay between the germline ends. The chain's CDR3 is CASSDSGTGDIQYF. Written as DNA, the CDR3 is TGTGCCAGCAGTGACTCCGGGACGGGAGACATTCAGTACTTC.

The J gene is TRBJ2-2, the V gene TRBV5-4; maybe TRBD1 (6 bases). The CDR3 is made up of 15 amino acids. The germline V gene encodes CDR1 SGHNT and CDR2 YYREEE (reference sequence). The V gene lost 0 bases and the J gene lost 3 bases, with 9 bases spanning the gap. The CDR3 sequence: CASSLEDSYTGELFF. The CDR3 DNA reads TGTGCCAGCAGCTTGGAGGACAGCTACACCGGGGAGCTGTTTTTT.

The CDR3 reads CASSSRTSVTDTQYF. DNA of the CDR3: TGTGCCAGCAGCTCCCGGACTAGCGTAACAGATACGCAGTATTTT. The chain joins TRBV3-1 (or the pseudogene TRBV3-2) to TRBJ2-3; 9 bases map to TRBD2. This CDR3 contains 15 residues. Germline values: CDR1 LGHDT, CDR2 YNNKEL (reference sequence). The ends lost 5 bases at V and 3 bases at J; junction bases unmatched: 6.

The rearrangement joins TRBV27 to TRBJ2-5; tentative D call: TRBD2 (5 bases). Trimming cost V 3 bases and J 5 bases, with 13 bases left between them. The CDR3 covers 14 residues. Germline CDR1 is MNHEY and CDR2 is SMNVEV (reference sequence). The CDR3 loop reads CASSFRGQFETQYF. The DNA for the CDR3 is TGTGCCAGCAGTTTTCGGGGTCAGTTCGAGACCCAGTACTTC.